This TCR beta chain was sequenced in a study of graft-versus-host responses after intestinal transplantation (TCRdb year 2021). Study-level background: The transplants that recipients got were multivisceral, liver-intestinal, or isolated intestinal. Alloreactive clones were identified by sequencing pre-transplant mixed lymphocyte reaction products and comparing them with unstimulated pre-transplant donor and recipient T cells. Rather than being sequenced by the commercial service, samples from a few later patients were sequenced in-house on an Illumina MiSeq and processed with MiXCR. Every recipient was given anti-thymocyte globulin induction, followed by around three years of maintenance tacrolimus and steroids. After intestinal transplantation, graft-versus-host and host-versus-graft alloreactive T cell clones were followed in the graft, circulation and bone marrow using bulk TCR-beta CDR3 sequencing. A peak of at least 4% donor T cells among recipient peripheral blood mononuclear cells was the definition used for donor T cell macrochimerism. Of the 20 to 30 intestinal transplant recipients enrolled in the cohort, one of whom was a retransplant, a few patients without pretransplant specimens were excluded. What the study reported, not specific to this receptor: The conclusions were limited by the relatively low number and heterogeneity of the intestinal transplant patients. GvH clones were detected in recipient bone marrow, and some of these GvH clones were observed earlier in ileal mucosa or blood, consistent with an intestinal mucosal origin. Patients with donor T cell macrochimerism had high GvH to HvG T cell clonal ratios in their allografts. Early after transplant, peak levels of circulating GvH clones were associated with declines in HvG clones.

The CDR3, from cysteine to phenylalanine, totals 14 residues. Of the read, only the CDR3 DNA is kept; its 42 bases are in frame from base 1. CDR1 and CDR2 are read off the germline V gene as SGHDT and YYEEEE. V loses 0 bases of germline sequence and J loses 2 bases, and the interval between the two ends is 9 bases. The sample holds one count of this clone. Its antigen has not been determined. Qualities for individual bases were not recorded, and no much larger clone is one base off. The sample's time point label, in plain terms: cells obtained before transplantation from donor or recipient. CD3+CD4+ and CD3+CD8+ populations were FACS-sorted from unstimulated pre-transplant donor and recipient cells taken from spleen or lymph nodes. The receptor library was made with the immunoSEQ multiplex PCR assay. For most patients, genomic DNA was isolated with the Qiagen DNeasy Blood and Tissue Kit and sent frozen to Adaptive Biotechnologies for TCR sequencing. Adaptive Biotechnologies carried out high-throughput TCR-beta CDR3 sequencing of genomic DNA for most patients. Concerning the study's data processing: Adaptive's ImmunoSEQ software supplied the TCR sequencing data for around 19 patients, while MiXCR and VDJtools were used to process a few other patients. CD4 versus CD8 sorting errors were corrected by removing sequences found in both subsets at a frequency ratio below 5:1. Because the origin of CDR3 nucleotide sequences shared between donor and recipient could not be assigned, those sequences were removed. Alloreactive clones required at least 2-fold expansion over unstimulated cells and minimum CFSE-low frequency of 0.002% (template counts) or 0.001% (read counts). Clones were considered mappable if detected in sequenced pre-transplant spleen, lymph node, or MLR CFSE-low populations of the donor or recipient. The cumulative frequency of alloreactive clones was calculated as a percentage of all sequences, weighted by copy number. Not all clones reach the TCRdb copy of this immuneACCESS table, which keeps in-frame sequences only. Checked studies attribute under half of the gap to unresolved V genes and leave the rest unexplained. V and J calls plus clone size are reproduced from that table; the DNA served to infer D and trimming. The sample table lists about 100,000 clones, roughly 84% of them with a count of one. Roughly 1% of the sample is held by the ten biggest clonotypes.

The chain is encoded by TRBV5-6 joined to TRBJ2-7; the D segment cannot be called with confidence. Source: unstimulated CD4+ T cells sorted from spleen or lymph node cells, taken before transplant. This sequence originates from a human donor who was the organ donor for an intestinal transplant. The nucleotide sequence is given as TGTGCCAGCAGCTTGGGGGCGGTCGCCTACGAGCAGTACTTC. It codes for CASSLGAVAYEQYF.